Listed below are T cell receptor beta chains from one sample, sequenced in a study of cytomegalovirus exposure and HLA in healthy donors. The method was immunoSEQ multiplex PCR; TCRdb's version includes in-frame clones alone and lacks a portion of them. The sample shows some 190,000 clones, more than 85% of them seen only once. Input material: PBMCs. The receptor set was obtained from a woman younger than 35 in good health and CMV-seronegative. Both conserved end residues are part of each CDR3. The D gene is left open where the match is weak. Only part of the rows carry a size: once, few, many, or a class if the clone is expanded.

J: TRBJ2-5
size: NA
length: 13
V: TRBV18
D: NA
DNA: TGTGCCAGCTCACCAGGAGGCGACGAGACCCAGTACTTC
CDR3: CASSPGGDETQYF

J: TRBJ2-1
size: NA
length: 12
V: TRBV5-1
D: TRBD1
DNA: TGCGCCAGCAGCTTTACAGGGGTCGAGCAGTTCTTC
CDR3: CASSFTGVEQFF

J: TRBJ1-2
size: NA
length: 11
V: TRBV30
D: NA
DNA: TGTGCCTGGAGTATAGGGGATGGCTACACCTTC
CDR3: CAWSIGDGYTF

J: TRBJ1-1
size: NA
length: 14
V: TRBV7-9
D: NA
DNA: TGTGCCAGCAGACTATCGAGAGGAGACACTGAAGCTTTCTTT
CDR3: CASRLSRGDTEAFF

J: TRBJ2-3
size: NA
length: 13
V: TRBV2
D: TRBD2
DNA: TGTGCCATCAGGACTAGGGTCACAGATACGCAGTATTTT
CDR3: CAIRTRVTDTQYF

J: TRBJ1-1
size: NA
length: 13
V: TRBV14
D: NA
DNA: TGTGCCAGCAGCCAAGCTTTGGGGGCGGAGGCTTTCTTT
CDR3: CASSQALGAEAFF

J: TRBJ1-2
size: NA
length: 15
V: TRBV27
D: TRBD1
DNA: TGTGCCAGCAGTTTAATGGGGGACAGGATAGGGGGCTACACCTTC
CDR3: CASSLMGDRIGGYTF

J: TRBJ2-7
size: NA
length: 15
V: TRBV4-2
D: TRBD2
DNA: TGTGCCAGCAGCCGAGGACTAGCGGGGACGTACGAGCAGTACTTC
CDR3: CASSRGLAGTYEQYF

J: TRBJ2-1
size: NA
length: 15
V: TRBV5-1
D: NA
DNA: TGCGCCAGCCTACTAATCCCCAGCTCCTACAATGAGCAGTTCTTC
CDR3: CASLLIPSSYNEQFF

J: TRBJ2-5
size: once
length: 15
V: TRBV9
D: TRBD2
DNA: TGTGCCAGCAGCGTAGGGAAGGGGAGGGTAGAGACCCAGTACTTC
CDR3: CASSVGKGRVETQYF

J: TRBJ1-3
size: NA
length: 16
V: TRBV5-1
D: TRBD1
DNA: TGCGCCAGCAGCTTACCTCAGGGGGCGAGTGGAAACACCATATATTTT
CDR3: CASSLPQGASGNTIYF

J: TRBJ1-1
size: NA
length: 14
V: TRBV5-4
D: TRBD1
DNA: TGTGCCAGCAGCCGACAGGGAGTGGACACTGAAGCTTTCTTT
CDR3: CASSRQGVDTEAFF

J: TRBJ2-1
size: NA
length: 14
V: TRBV7-8
D: TRBD2
DNA: TGTGCCAGCAGCTTACTAGCGGAAAACAATGAGCAGTTCTTC
CDR3: CASSLLAENNEQFF

J: TRBJ1-6
size: NA
length: 18
V: TRBV7-6
D: NA
DNA: TGTGCCAGCAGCTCCCTCGGGGGGGTTAGCTCCTATAATTCACCCCTCCACTTT
CDR3: CASSSLGGVSSYNSPLHF

J: TRBJ2-2
size: NA
length: 15
V: TRBV7-9
D: NA
DNA: TGTGCCAGCAGCTTAGGCGGGCATAACACCGGGGAGCTGTTTTTT
CDR3: CASSLGGHNTGELFF

J: TRBJ2-5
size: NA
length: 14
V: TRBV29-1
D: TRBD2
DNA: TGCAGCGTTGCCCTAGCGGGGCTCCAAGAGACCCAGTACTTC
CDR3: CSVALAGLQETQYF

J: TRBJ2-1
size: few
length: 15
V: TRBV6-5
D: NA
DNA: TGTGCCAGCAGTTACTCAGGGGGTTCCTACAATGAGCAGTTCTTC
CDR3: CASSYSGGSYNEQFF

J: TRBJ2-7
size: NA
length: 15
V: TRBV6-5
D: NA
DNA: TGTGCCAGCAGTTACTCATTGAGGGGGTCTGAAGAGCAGTACTTC
CDR3: CASSYSLRGSEEQYF

J: TRBJ1-4
size: NA
length: 13
V: TRBV4-2
D: NA
DNA: TGTGCCAGCAGCCAAGATCGGAGTGACCAACTGTTTTTT
CDR3: CASSQDRSDQLFF

J: TRBJ2-7
size: NA
length: 16
V: TRBV7-2
D: NA
DNA: TGTGCCAGCAGCTTAGTCGGGGTCGGGTCTATCGACGAGCAGTACTTC
CDR3: CASSLVGVGSIDEQYF

J: TRBJ1-6
size: NA
length: 15
V: TRBV27
D: TRBD1
DNA: TGTGCCAGCAGTTTAGTGGGACAGGGGAATTCACCCCTCCACTTT
CDR3: CASSLVGQGNSPLHF

J: TRBJ2-5
size: NA
length: 17
V: TRBV4-2
D: TRBD2
DNA: TGTGCCAGCAGCCAGGGAAAGCGGGGGGGTTCTGTAGAGACCCAGTACTTC
CDR3: CASSQGKRGGSVETQYF

J: TRBJ1-2
size: NA
length: 14
V: TRBV7-9
D: NA
DNA: TGTGCCAGCAGCTTAGCGCTTGGCTCATATGGCTACACCTTC
CDR3: CASSLALGSYGYTF

J: TRBJ2-6
size: NA
length: 15
V: TRBV6-1
D: NA
DNA: TGTGCCAGCAGTGATCACTCCTCTGGGGCCAACGTCCTGACTTTC
CDR3: CASSDHSSGANVLTF

J: TRBJ1-5
size: NA
length: 16
V: TRBV28
D: TRBD1
DNA: TGTGCCAGCATGCTAGGGGGGGGACAGGGGGGTCAGCCCCAGCATTTT
CDR3: CASMLGGGQGGQPQHF